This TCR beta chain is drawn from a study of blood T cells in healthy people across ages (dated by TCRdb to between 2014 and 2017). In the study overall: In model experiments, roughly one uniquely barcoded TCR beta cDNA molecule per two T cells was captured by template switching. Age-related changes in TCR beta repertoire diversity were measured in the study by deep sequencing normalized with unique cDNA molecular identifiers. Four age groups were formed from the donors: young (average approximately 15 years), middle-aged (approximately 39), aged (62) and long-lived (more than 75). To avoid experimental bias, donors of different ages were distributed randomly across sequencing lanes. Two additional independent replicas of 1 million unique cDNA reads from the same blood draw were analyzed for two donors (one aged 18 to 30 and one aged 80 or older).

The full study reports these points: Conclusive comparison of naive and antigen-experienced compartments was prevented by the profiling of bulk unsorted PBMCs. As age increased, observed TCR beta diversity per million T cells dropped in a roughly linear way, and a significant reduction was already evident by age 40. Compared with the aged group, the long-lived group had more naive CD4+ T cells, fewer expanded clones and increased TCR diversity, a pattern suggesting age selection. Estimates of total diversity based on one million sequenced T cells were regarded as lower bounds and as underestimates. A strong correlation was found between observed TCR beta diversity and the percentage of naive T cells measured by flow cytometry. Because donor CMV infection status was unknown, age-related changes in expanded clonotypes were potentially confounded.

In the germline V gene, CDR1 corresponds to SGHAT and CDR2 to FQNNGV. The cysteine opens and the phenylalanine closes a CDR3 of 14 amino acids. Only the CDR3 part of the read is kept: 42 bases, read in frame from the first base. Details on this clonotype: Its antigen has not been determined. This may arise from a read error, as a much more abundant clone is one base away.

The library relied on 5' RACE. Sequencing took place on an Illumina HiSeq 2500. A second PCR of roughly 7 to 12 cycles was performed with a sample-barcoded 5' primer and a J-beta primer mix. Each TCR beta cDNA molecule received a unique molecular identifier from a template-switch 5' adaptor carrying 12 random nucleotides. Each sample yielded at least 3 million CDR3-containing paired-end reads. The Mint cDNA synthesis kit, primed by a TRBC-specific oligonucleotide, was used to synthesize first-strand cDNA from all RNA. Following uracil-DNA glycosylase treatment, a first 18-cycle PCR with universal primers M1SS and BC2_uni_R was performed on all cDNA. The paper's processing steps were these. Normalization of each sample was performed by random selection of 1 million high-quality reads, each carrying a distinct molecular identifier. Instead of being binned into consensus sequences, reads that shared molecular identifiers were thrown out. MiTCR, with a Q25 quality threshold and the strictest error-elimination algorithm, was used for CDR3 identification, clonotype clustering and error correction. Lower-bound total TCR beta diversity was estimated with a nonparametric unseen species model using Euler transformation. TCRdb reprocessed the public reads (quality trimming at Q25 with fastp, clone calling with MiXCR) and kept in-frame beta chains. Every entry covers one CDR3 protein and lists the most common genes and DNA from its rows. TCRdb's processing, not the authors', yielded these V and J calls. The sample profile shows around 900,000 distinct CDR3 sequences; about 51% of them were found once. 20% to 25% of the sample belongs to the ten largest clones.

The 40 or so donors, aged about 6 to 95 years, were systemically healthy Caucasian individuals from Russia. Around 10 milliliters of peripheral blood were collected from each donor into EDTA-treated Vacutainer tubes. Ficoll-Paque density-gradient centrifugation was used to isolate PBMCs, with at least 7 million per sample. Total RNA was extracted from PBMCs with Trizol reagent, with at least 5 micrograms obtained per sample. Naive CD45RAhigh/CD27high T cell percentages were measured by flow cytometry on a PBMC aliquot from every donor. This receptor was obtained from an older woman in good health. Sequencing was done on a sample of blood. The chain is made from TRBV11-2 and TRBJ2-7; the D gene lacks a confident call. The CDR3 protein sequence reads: CASSLALLSSEQYF. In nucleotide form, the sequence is TGTGCCAGCAGCTTAGCCCTACTATCCTCCGAGCAGTACTTC.